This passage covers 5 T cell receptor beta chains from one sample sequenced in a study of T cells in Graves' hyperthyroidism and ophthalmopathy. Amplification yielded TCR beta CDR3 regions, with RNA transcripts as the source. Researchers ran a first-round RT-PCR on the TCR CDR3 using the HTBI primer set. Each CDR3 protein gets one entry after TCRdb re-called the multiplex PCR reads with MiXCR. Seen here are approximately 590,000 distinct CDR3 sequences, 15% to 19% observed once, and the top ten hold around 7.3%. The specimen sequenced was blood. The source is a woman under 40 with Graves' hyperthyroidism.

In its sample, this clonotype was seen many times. The CDR3 loop reads CASKIAGGEGLEQYF. In nucleotides, the CDR3 is TGTGCCAGCAAAATTGCGGGAGGGGAGGGTTTGGAGCAGTACTTC. The chain has TRBV6-1 and TRBJ2-7; 9 bases match TRBD2. The CDR3 runs 15 residues. V gave up 7 bases and J gave up 7 bases; unmatched junction bases: 14. In germline, CDR1 is MNHNS, CDR2 SASEGT.

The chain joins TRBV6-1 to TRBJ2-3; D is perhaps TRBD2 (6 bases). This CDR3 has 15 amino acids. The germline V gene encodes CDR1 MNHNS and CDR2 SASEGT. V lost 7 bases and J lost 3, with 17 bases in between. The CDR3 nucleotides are TGTGCCAGCAATCCTTACCCGAGCGGGACAGATACGCAGTATTTT. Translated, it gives CASNPYPSGTDTQYF.

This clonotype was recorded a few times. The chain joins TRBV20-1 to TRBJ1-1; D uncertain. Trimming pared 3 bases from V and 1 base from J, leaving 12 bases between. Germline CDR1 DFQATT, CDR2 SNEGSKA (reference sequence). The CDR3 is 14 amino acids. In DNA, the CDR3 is TGCAGTGCTAGTTTCCGGACTGAGAACACTGAAGCTTTCTTT. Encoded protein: CSASFRTENTEAFF.

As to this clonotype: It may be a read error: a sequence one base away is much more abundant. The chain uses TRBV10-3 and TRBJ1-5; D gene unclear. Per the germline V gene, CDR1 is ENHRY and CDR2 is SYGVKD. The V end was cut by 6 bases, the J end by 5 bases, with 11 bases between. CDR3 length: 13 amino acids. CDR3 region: CAISVSEDQPQHF. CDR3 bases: TGTGCCATCAGCGTATCGGAGGATCAGCCCCAGCATTTT.

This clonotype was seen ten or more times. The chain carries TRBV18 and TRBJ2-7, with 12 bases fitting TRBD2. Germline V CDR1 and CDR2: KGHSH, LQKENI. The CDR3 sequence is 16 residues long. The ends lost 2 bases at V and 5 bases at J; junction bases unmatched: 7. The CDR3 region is CASSPALAGGPDEQYF. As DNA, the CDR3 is TGTGCCAGCTCACCAGCTCTAGCGGGAGGGCCCGACGAGCAGTACTTC.